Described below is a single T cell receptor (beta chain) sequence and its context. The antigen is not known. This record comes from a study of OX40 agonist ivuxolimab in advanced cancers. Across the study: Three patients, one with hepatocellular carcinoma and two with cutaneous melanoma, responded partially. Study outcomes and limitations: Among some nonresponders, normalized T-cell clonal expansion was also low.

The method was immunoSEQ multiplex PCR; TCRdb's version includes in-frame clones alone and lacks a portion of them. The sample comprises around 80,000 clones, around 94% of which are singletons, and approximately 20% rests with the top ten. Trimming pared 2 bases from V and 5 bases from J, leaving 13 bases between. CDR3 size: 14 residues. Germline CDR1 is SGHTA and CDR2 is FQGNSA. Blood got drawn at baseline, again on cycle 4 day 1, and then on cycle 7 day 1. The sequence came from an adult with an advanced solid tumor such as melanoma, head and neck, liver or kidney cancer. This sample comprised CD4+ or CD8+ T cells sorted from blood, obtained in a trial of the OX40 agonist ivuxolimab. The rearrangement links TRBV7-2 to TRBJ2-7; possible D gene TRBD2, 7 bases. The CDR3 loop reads CASSLRLGGDEQYF. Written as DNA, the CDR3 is TGTGCCAGCAGCTTAAGACTAGGGGGGGACGAGCAGTACTTC.